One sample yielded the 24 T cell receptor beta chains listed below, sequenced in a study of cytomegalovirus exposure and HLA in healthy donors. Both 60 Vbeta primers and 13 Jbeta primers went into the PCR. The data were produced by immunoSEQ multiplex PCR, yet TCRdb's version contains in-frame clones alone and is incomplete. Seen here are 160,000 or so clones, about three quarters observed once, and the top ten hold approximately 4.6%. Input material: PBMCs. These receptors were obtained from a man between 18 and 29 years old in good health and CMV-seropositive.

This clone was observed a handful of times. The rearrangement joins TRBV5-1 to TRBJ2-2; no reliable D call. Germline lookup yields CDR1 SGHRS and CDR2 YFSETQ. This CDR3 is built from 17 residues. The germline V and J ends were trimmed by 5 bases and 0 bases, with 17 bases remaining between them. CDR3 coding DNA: TGCGCCAGCAGATGGGCCGGTGGCGCACCGAACACCGGGGAGCTGTTTTTT. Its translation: CASRWAGGAPNTGELFF.

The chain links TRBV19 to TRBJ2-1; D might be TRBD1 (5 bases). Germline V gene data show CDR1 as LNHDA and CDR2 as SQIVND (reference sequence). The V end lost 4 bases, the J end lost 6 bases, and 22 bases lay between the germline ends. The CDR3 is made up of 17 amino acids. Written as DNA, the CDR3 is TGTGCCAGTAGTAAAAGGGGTAGCCGGAGTGACCCCAATGAGCAGTTCTTC. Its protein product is CASSKRGSRSDPNEQFF.

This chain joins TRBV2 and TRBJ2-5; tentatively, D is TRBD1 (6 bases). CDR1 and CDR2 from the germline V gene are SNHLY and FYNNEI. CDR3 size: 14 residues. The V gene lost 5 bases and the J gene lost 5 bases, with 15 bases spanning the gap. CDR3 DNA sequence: TGTGCCAGCAGTACCCAGGGGATTTGGGAGACCCAGTACTTC. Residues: CASSTQGIWETQYF.

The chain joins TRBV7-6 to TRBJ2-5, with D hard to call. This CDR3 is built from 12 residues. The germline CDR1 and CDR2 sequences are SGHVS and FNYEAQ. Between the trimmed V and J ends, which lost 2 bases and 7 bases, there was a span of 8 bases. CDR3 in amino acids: CASSLMGRTQYF. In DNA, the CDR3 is TGTGCCAGCAGCTTAATGGGCCGGACCCAGTACTTC.

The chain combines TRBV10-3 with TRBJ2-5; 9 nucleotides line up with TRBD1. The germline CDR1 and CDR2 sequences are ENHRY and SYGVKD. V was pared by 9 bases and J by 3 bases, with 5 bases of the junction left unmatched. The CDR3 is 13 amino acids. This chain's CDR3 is CAIKTGGEETQYF. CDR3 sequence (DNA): TGTGCCATAAAGACAGGGGGAGAAGAGACCCAGTACTTC.

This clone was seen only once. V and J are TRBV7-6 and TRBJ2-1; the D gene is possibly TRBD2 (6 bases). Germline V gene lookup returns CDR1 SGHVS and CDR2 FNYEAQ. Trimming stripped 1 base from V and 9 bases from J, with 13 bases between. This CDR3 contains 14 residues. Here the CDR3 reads CASSLEVVGGEQFF. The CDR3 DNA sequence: TGTGCCAGCAGCTTAGAGGTAGTCGGGGGTGAGCAGTTCTTC.

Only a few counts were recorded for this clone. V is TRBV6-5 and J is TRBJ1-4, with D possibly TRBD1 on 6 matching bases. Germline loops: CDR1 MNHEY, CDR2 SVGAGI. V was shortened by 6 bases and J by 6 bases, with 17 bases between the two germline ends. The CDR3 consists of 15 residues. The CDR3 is CASSPGGPPDEKLFF. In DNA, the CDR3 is TGTGCCAGCAGCCCCGGGGGGCCCCCGGATGAAAAACTGTTTTTT.

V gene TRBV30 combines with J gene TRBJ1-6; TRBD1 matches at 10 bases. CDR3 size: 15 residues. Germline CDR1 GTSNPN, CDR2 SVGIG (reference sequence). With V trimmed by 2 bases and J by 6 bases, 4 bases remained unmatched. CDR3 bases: TGTGCCTGGAGTCCTGGGACAGGGGCTAATTCACCCCTCCACTTT. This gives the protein CAWSPGTGANSPLHF.

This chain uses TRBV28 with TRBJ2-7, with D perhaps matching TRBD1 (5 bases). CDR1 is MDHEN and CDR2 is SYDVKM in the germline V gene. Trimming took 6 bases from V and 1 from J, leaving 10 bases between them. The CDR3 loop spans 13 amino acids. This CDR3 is CASSDGQSYEQYV. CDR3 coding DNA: TGTGCCAGCAGCGACGGACAATCCTACGAGCAGTACGTC.

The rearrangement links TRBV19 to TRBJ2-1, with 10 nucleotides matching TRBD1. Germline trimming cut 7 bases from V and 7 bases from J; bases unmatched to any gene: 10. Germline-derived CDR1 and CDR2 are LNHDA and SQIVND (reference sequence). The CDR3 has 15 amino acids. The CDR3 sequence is CASIGGQGGDNEQFF. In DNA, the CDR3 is TGTGCCAGTATCGGCGGACAGGGGGGTGATAATGAGCAGTTCTTC.

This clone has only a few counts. This CDR3 is CASSPAGGDSPLHF. In nucleotides, the CDR3 is TGTGCCAGCAGCCCCGCCGGGGGGGATTCACCCCTCCACTTT. This chain joins TRBV9 and TRBJ1-6, with D possibly being TRBD1 (5 bases). CDR3 size: 14 residues. V was trimmed by 4 bases and J by 8 bases, leaving 13 bases between them. The germline gives CDR1 SGDLS, CDR2 YYNGEE.

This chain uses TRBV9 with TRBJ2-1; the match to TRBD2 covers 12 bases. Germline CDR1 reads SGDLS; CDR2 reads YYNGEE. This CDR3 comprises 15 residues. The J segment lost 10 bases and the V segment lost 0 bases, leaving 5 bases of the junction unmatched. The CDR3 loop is CASSVATSGGREQFF. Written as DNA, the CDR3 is TGTGCCAGCAGCGTAGCTACTAGCGGGGGGCGGGAGCAGTTCTTC.

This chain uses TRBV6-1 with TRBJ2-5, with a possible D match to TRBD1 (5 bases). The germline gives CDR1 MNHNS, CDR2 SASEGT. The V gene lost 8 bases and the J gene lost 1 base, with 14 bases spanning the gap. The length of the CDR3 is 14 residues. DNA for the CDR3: TGTGCCAGCTCCCCCACAGGAGCCCAAGAGACCCAGTACTTC. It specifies CASSPTGAQETQYF.

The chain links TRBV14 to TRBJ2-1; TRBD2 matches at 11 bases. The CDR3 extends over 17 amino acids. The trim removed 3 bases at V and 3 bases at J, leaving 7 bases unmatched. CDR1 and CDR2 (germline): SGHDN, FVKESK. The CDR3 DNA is TGTGCCAGCAGCCAGATGGGGACTAGCGGAGACTACAATGAGCAGTTCTTC. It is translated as CASSQMGTSGDYNEQFF.

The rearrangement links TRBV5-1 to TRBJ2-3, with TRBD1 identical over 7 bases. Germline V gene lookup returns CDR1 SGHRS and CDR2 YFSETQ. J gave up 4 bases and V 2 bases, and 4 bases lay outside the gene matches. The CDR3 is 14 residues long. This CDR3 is CASSFLQGSDTQYF. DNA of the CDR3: TGCGCCAGCAGCTTTCTACAGGGGTCAGATACGCAGTATTTT.

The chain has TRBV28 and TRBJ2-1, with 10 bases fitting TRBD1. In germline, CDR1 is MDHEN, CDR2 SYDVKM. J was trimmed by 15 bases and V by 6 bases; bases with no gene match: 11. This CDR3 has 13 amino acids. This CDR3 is CASRNPGQGLAFF. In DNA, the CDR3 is TGTGCCAGCAGGAATCCGGGACAGGGGTTGGCGTTCTTC.

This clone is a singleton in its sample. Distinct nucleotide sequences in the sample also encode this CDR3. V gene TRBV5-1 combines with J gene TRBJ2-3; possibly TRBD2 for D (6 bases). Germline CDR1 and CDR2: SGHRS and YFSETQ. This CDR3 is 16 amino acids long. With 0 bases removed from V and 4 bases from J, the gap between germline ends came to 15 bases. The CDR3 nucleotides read TGCGCCAGCAGCTTGGTGGGAGGTGGACATGCAGATACGCAGTATTTT. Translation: CASSLVGGGHADTQYF.

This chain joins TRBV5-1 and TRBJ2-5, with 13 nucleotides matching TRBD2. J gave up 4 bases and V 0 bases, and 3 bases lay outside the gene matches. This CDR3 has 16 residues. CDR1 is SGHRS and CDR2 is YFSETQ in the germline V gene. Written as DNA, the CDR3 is TGCGCCAGCAGCTTGGAACTAGCGGGAGGGCCAGAGACCCAGTACTTC. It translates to CASSLELAGGPETQYF.

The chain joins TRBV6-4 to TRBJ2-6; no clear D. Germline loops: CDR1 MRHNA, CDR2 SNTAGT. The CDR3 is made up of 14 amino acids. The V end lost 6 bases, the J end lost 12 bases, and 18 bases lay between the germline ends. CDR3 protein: CASRLEPTTGVLTF. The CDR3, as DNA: TGTGCCAGCAGGCTCGAACCCACTACCGGCGTCCTGACTTTC.

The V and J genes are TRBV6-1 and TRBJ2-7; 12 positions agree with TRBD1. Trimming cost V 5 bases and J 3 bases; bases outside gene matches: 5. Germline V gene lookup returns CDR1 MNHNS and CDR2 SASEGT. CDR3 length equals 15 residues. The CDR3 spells CASSIRDRGLYEQYV. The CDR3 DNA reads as TGTGCCAGCAGTATACGGGACAGGGGGCTCTACGAGCAGTACGTC.

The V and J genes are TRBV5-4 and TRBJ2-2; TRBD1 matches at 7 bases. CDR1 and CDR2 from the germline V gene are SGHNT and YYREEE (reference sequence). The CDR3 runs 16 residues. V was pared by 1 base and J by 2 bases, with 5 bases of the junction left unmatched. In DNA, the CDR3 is TGTGCCAGCAGCTTGCTAAGAGGGGGCAACACCGGGGAGCTGTTTTTT. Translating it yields CASSLLRGGNTGELFF.

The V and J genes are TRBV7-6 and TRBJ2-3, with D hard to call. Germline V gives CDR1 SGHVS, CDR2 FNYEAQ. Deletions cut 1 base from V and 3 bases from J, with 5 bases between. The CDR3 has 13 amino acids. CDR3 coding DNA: TGTGCCAGCAGCTTAGAAGCGACAGATACGCAGTATTTT. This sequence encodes CASSLEATDTQYF. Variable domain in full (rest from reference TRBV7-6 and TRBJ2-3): GAGVSQSPRYKVTKRGQDVALRCDPISGHVSLYWYRQALGQGPEFLTYFNYEAQQDKSGLPNDRFSAERPEGSISTLTIQRTEQRDSAMYRCASSLEATDTQYFGPGTRLTVL.

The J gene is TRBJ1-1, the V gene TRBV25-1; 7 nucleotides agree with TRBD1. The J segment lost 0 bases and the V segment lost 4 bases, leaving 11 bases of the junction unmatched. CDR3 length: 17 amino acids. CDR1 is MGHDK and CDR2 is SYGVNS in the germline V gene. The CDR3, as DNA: TGTGCCAGCAGTGGTAGACAGGGTCGAATGGTGAACACTGAAGCTTTCTTT. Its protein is CASSGRQGRMVNTEAFF.

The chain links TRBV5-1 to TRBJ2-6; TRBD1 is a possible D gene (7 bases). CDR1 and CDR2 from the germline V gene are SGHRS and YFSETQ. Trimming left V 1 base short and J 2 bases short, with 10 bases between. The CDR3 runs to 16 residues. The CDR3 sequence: CASSLSRGAGANVLTF. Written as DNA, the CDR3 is TGCGCCAGCAGCTTGTCCAGGGGGGCTGGGGCCAACGTCCTGACTTTC.